The entry below describes one T cell receptor beta chain. This clonotype was detected ten times or more. Its specific antigen is unknown. Per-nucleotide qualities are absent, and no much larger clonotype sits a single base away. The data derive from a study of T cells in Graves' hyperthyroidism and ophthalmopathy (dated by TCRdb to 2018 to 2020). With regard to the full study: Peripheral blood was collected at initial diagnosis, before any treatment. Prospective prediction of ophthalmopathy was tested in an independent validation cohort consisting of some 18 hyperthyroidism patients and approximately 16 patients who later progressed to ophthalmopathy. A discovery cohort of 95 to 100 patients, roughly 43 with Graves' ophthalmopathy and roughly 59 with stable Graves' hyperthyroidism, was used to find distinguishing TCR V-J signatures. The study also compared thyroid tissue and blood T-cell repertoires from about six Graves' hyperthyroidism patients. Once sampling was done, hyperthyroidism patients were given methimazole at a starting dose of 30 mg daily, whereas ophthalmopathy patients were given high-dose intravenous methylprednisolone. TCR Vbeta CDR3 sequencing of roughly 140 peripheral blood samples (roughly 41 ophthalmopathy, 75 or so hyperthyroidism and roughly 17 progressor patients) is reported in the paper. For training and testing, the 100 patients in the discovery cohort were randomly divided in a 7:3 ratio. General findings and caveats noted by the study authors: In validation, progression to ophthalmopathy was predicted by the model with roughly 69% sensitivity and roughly 76% specificity, a median of 6.5 months before onset. Most expanded thyroid clonotypes (frequency above 0.001) were also found in blood, which suggests that blood repertoires may mirror thyroid immune responses. In cross-validation, a model built on a 13 V-J signature told ophthalmopathy apart from stable hyperthyroidism with 85% to 90% sensitivity and roughly 83% specificity, and in testing the same model reached 80%/75%. No statistical method was used to fix the sample size in advance, and group allocation was not hidden from the investigators.

The TCR beta CDR3 regions were amplified from RNA transcripts. The TCR CDR3 was subjected to a first round of RT-PCR using the HTBI primer set and the Qiagen OneStep RT-PCR kit. A second multiplex PCR round built the libraries, followed by size selection and purification. Sequencing of the libraries was done on an Illumina HiSeq2000 using paired-end 100 bp reads. Per the authors' processing: SOAPnuke was used to process the raw data, with reads discarded if the reads contained adapters or uncalled bases, had a mean Phred below 15, or lacked an exact constant-primer or identifier match. COPE v1.2.5 was used to merge the high-quality paired reads, and each unique nucleotide sequence was defined as a clonotype. MiTCR v1.1 was used to align clonotypes to the IMGT TRBV, TRBD and TRBJ reference segments. Only V-J combinations with frequency above 0.0001, covering approximately 99% of repertoires, were analysed. The TCS score was defined as F50 (clonal expansion) divided by E x V (chaos), with BLOSUM62-based TCRdist calculated between CDR3 peptides within each V-J. Welch's t-statistics and random forest reduced roughly 540 V-J features to 13, which were used in a naive Bayes classifier (R e1071). TCRdb reran the public reads through fastp at Q25 and MiXCR, keeping productive beta chains. One record per CDR3 amino acid sequence lists the most common genes and DNA. Clone size and V and J calls follow TCRdb, not the original study. For this sample the table gives hundreds of thousands of distinct CDR3 sequences, of which roughly 14% were detected only once. 5.5% to 7.5% of the sample is taken by the ten largest.

The germline V gene encodes CDR1 SNHLY and CDR2 FYNNEI. Inclusive of the bounding cysteine and phenylalanine, the CDR3 is 14 residues long. Just CDR3 DNA is preserved here, 42 bases in frame from base 1. The junction shows trimming of 10 bases on V and 7 bases on J, plus 17 bases between the germline ends. The hyperthyroidism patients were between 18 and 65 years old and newly diagnosed, with a disease duration of less than 2 months. Exclusion was applied to patients with uncontrolled infections, other autoimmune diseases, pregnancy or lactation. Diagnoses were based on clinical symptoms, serum thyroxine and TRAb, thyroid ultrasound and orbital computed tomography. For progressor patients, blood was drawn at the first diagnosis of hyperthyroidism, before any ophthalmopathy symptoms had appeared. Ficoll-Paque density gradient centrifugation was used to isolate PBMCs from 10 ml of fresh peripheral blood. Patients classed as progressors first received a Graves' hyperthyroidism diagnosis and then went on to develop ophthalmopathy during follow-up. Total RNA was extracted using Trizol reagent, and RNA quality was assessed on an Agilent 2100 Bioanalyzer.

The chain employs TRBV2 and TRBJ1-6, with a weak D call of TRBD1 (5 bases match). The sequenced sample was blood. This TCR was sampled from a woman aged 25 to 39 with Graves' hyperthyroidism that later progressed to Graves' ophthalmopathy. The CDR3 region: CATRPGDENSPLHF. DNA sequence: TGTGCCACCCGCCCGGGGGATGAAAATTCACCCCTCCACTTT. Reference TRBV2 and TRBJ1-6 genes cover what lies past the CDR3, so the full variable domain is EPEVTQTPSHQVTQMGQEVILRCVPISNHLYFYWYRQILGQKVEFLVSFYNNEISEKSEIFDDQFSVERPDGSNFTLKIRSTKLEDSAMYFCATRPGDENSPLHFGNGTRLTVT.